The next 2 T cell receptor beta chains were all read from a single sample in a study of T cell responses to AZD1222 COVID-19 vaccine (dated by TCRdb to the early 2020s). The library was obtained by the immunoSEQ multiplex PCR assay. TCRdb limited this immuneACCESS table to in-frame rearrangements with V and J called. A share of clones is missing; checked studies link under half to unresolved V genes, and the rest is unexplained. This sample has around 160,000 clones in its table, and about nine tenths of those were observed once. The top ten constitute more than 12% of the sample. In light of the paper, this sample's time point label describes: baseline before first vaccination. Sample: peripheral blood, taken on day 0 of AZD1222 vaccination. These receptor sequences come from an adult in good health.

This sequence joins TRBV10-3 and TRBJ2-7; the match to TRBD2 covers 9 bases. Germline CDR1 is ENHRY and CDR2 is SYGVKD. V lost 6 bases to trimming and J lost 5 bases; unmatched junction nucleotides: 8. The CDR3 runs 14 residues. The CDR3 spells CAIRGGTSTHEQYF. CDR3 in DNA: TGTGCCATCAGGGGAGGGACTAGCACTCACGAGCAGTACTTC.

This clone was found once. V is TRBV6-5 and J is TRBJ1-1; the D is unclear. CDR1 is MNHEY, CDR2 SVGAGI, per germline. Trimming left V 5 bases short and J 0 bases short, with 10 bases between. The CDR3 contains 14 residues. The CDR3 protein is CASSPQRMNTEAFF. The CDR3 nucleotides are TGTGCCAGCAGTCCGCAGCGAATGAACACTGAAGCTTTCTTT.